The rows below give T cell receptor beta chains drawn from one sample of a study of blood T cell repertoires in COVID-19. TCRdb's table, derived via immunoSEQ multiplex PCR, lists solely in-frame clones and lacks some. This sample has about 240,000 clones, with about four fifths found just once. The sequenced sample was PBMCs or T cells enriched from blood (not recorded which). The receptor source for this set is a woman in her 40s who had been exposed to COVID-19. Each CDR3 is given with its conserved first and last residue. The order of the fields is D gene, V gene, CDR3 length, clone size, J gene, CDR3 protein, CDR3 DNA. A D gene is named only where the DNA matches it firmly. Clone size is not always given. Where it is, it says once, few, many or a class for expanded clones.

>-|TRBV3-1/TRBV3-2|14|-|TRBJ1-2
CASSPDGGEYGYTF
TGTGCCAGCAGCCCAGATGGGGGGGAGTATGGCTACACCTTC
>TRBD1|TRBV30|14|-|TRBJ1-5
CAWSSWTGSQPQHF
TGTGCCTGGAGTTCTTGGACAGGTAGTCAGCCCCAGCATTTT
>-|TRBV24-1|13|-|TRBJ1-4
CATSGTNNEKLFF
TGTGCCACCAGCGGGACAAACAATGAAAAACTGTTTTTT
>-|TRBV18|12|-|TRBJ1-6
CASTEGDSPLHF
TGTGCCAGCACCGAGGGTGATTCACCCCTCCACTTT
>TRBD2|TRBV19|13|-|TRBJ2-7
CASSMGGNYEQYF
TGTGCCAGTAGTATGGGGGGGAATTACGAGCAGTACTTC
>-|TRBV6-1|13|-|TRBJ1-2
CASSERDNYGYTF
TGTGCCAGCAGTGAGCGAGATAACTATGGCTACACCTTC
>TRBD1|TRBV15|14|few|TRBJ1-2
CATSRSPGGLGYTF
TGTGCCACCAGCAGATCCCCAGGGGGCTTGGGCTACACCTTC
>TRBD1|TRBV10-3|14|-|TRBJ1-5
CAISPGQAAWPQHF
TGTGCCATCAGCCCTGGACAGGCCGCCTGGCCCCAGCATTTT
>-|TRBV2|12|-|TRBJ2-3
CASKQGGDTQYF
TGTGCCAGCAAGCAGGGAGGAGATACGCAGTATTTT
>-|TRBV5-1|15|-|TRBJ2-7
CASSSKSGLISEQYF
TGCGCCAGCAGCTCTAAAAGCGGTTTAATTTCCGAGCAGTACTTC
>-|TRBV12-3/TRBV12-4|12|-|TRBJ1-1
CASRETRTEAFF
TGTGCCAGCAGAGAGACGAGGACTGAAGCTTTCTTT
>TRBD2|TRBV11-1|16|-|TRBJ2-3
CASSPFERGRTDTQYF
TGTGCCAGCAGCCCCTTCGAGCGGGGACGCACAGATACGCAGTATTTT
>-|TRBV11-1|15|-|TRBJ2-3
CASSFLTGGTDTQYF
TGTGCCAGCAGCTTCCTCACCGGGGGCACAGATACGCAGTATTTT
>-|TRBV18|14|once|TRBJ2-7
CASTRQVPTYEQYF
TGTGCCAGCACCAGACAGGTTCCGACCTACGAGCAGTACTTC
>TRBD2|TRBV24-1|15|-|TRBJ2-5
CATSDDRGRGETQYF
TGTGCCACCAGTGATGACCGGGGGAGGGGAGAGACCCAGTACTTC
>-|TRBV2|12|-|TRBJ1-4
CASSPGSFKLFF
TGTGCCAGCAGTCCGGGATCCTTCAAACTGTTTTTT
>-|TRBV5-1|14|-|TRBJ2-2
CASSSYSNTGELFF
TGCGCCAGCAGCTCCTACAGCAACACCGGGGAGCTGTTTTTT
>TRBD1|TRBV27|15|-|TRBJ1-2
CASSYGEGAIYGYTF
TGTGCCAGCAGTTACGGAGAGGGGGCAATCTATGGCTACACCTTC
>-|TRBV19|12|-|TRBJ1-2
CASSWADYGYTF
TGTGCCAGTAGTTGGGCTGACTATGGCTACACCTTC
>TRBD2|TRBV6-6|12|-|TRBJ2-7
CATEGGGYEQYF
TGTGCCACCGAAGGCGGGGGTTACGAGCAGTACTTC
>TRBD2|TRBV19|12|-|TRBJ2-7
CATSSGPYEQYF
TGTGCCACCTCTAGCGGCCCCTACGAGCAGTACTTC
>TRBD2|TRBV7-9|13|-|TRBJ2-7
CASSLGLGDEQYF
TGTGCCAGCAGCCTTGGACTAGGGGACGAGCAGTACTTC
>-|TRBV2|14|-|TRBJ2-3
CASSVGPAIDTQYF
TGTGCCAGCAGTGTTGGGCCGGCGATAGATACGCAGTATTTT
>-|TRBV6-2/TRBV6-3|15|many|TRBJ1-5
CASTPGGMWNQPQHF
TGTGCCAGCACCCCCGGGGGGATGTGGAACCAGCCCCAGCATTTT
>TRBD2|TRBV7-6|19|-|TRBJ2-1
CASSLASPDQAGGRGEQFF
TGTGCCAGCAGCTTAGCCTCCCCGGACCAAGCGGGGGGGCGCGGTGAGCAGTTCTTC
>-|TRBV19|14|-|TRBJ1-1
CASSIQGRNTEAFF
TGTGCCAGTAGTATACAGGGTAGGAACACTGAAGCTTTCTTT
>-|TRBV19|19|-|TRBJ2-3
CASSKDWGVDDRGTDTQYF
TGTGCCAGTAGTAAGGACTGGGGGGTCGATGATCGGGGCACAGATACGCAGTATTTT
>-|TRBV12-5|14|-|TRBJ1-1
CASGLKTGNTEAFF
TGTGCTAGTGGTCTAAAAACAGGGAACACTGAAGCTTTCTTT
>-|TRBV15|13|-|TRBJ1-1
CATSRDYSTEAFF
TGTGCCACCAGCAGAGATTACTCGACTGAAGCTTTCTTT
>TRBD1|TRBV7-2|15|-|TRBJ1-2
CASSPGQGEVNGYTF
TGTGCCAGCAGCCCTGGACAGGGTGAGGTGAATGGCTACACCTTC
>TRBD1|TRBV2|13|-|TRBJ1-4
CATWTGLREKLFF
TGTGCCACCTGGACAGGGTTACGCGAAAAACTGTTTTTT
>TRBD1|TRBV4-1|15|-|TRBJ2-7
CASSQGQGTSYEQYF
TGCGCCAGCAGCCAAGGACAGGGAACATCCTACGAGCAGTACTTC
>TRBD1|TRBV6-6|13|-|TRBJ1-2
CASSADRVQGYTF
TGTGCCAGCAGTGCGGACAGGGTACAGGGCTACACCTTC
>-|TRBV19|15|-|TRBJ1-2
CASSPRDTTNYGYTF
TGTGCCAGTAGTCCCCGGGACACCACTAACTATGGCTACACCTTC
>-|TRBV13|17|-|TRBJ1-6
CASSLGLPGPYNSPLHF
TGTGCCAGCAGCTTAGGCCTCCCAGGCCCCTATAATTCACCCCTCCACTTT
>TRBD1|TRBV18|14|many|TRBJ1-5
CASSPQTGDQPQHF
TGTGCCAGCTCACCACAGACAGGGGATCAGCCCCAGCATTTT
>TRBD1|TRBV28|15|-|TRBJ1-5
CASSSPDRASQPQHF
TGTGCCAGCAGTTCCCCCGACAGGGCGTCTCAGCCCCAGCATTTT
>TRBD2|TRBV19|14|-|TRBJ2-3
CASGLAAGTDTQYF
TGTGCCAGTGGCCTAGCGGCCGGAACAGATACGCAGTATTTT
>TRBD2|TRBV5-1|16|-|TRBJ2-3
CASSIGLAGDTDTQYF
TGCGCCAGCAGCATTGGACTAGCGGGGGACACAGATACGCAGTATTTT
>-|TRBV4-2|14|-|TRBJ2-3
CASSQVKRPDTQYF
TGTGCCAGCAGCCAAGTCAAGCGTCCGGATACGCAGTATTTT
>TRBD1|TRBV4-1|15|-|TRBJ1-5
CASSQVIGQGQPQHF
TGCGCCAGCAGCCAAGTAATCGGACAGGGCCAGCCCCAGCATTTT
>-|TRBV18|13|-|TRBJ2-7
CASSPGDMEVKYF
TGTGCCAGCTCACCGGGGGACATGGAAGTTAAGTACTTC
>-|TRBV18|15|once|TRBJ1-2
CASSPGQLGDYGYTF
TGTGCCAGCTCTCCGGGACAACTGGGGGACTATGGCTACACCTTC
>-|TRBV4-2|13|-|TRBJ1-4
CATSQEANEKLFF
TGTGCCACCAGTCAGGAGGCTAATGAAAAACTGTTTTTT
>TRBD1|TRBV4-3|16|-|TRBJ1-2
CASSQDTGGANYGYTF
TGCGCCAGCAGCCAAGATACAGGGGGGGCTAACTATGGCTACACCTTC
>TRBD1|TRBV27|14|-|TRBJ2-7
CASSSADRGTRQYF
TGTGCCAGCAGTTCGGCAGACAGGGGAACGAGGCAGTACTTC
>TRBD1|TRBV14|16|-|TRBJ2-7
CASSQAAGTGGYEQYF
TGTGCCAGCAGCCAAGCCGCAGGGACAGGGGGCTACGAGCAGTACTTC